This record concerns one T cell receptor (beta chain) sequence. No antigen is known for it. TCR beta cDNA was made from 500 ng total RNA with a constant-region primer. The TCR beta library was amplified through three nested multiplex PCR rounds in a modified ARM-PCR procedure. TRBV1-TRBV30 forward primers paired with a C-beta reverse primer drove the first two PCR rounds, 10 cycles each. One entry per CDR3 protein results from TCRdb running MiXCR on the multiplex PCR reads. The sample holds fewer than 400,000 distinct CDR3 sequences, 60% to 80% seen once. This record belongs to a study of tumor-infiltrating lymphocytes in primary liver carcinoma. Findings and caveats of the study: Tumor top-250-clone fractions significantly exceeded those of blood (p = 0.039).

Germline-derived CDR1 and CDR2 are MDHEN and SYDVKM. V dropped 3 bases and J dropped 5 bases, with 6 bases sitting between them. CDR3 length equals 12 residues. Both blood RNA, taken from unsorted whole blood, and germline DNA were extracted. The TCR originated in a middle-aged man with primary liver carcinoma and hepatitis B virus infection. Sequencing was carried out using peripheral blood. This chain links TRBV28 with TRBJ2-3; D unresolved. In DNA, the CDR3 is TGTGCCAGCAGTTTGACGCTAGATACGCAGTATTTT. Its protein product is CASSLTLDTQYF.